This TCR beta chain was sequenced for a study of cytomegalovirus exposure and HLA in healthy donors. Study findings and constraints: The tendency of first-cohort TCR clusters to co-occur in the roughly 130 validation repertoires emerged from a later analysis.

This clone was seen only once. Antigen: not known. Trimming at V came to 0 bases and at J to 3 bases, leaving 12 bases not matched to a gene. Germline assignment: CDR1 SGHTA and CDR2 FQGNSA. The CDR3 spans 18 residues. The repertoire was sequenced with immunoSEQ multiplex PCR; TCRdb's copy has only in-frame clones and lacks some. Of around 58,000 clones in the sample, 85% to 90% were seen once. The J gene is TRBJ2-7, the V gene TRBV7-2, with 9 bases that match TRBD2. The source material was PBMCs. This sequence originates from a woman aged 18-29 years in good health and CMV-seronegative. The CDR3 sequence: CASSLALGLAGRNYEQYF. In nucleotides, the CDR3 is TGTGCCAGCAGCTTAGCGCTTGGCCTAGCGGGGAGAAACTACGAGCAGTACTTC.